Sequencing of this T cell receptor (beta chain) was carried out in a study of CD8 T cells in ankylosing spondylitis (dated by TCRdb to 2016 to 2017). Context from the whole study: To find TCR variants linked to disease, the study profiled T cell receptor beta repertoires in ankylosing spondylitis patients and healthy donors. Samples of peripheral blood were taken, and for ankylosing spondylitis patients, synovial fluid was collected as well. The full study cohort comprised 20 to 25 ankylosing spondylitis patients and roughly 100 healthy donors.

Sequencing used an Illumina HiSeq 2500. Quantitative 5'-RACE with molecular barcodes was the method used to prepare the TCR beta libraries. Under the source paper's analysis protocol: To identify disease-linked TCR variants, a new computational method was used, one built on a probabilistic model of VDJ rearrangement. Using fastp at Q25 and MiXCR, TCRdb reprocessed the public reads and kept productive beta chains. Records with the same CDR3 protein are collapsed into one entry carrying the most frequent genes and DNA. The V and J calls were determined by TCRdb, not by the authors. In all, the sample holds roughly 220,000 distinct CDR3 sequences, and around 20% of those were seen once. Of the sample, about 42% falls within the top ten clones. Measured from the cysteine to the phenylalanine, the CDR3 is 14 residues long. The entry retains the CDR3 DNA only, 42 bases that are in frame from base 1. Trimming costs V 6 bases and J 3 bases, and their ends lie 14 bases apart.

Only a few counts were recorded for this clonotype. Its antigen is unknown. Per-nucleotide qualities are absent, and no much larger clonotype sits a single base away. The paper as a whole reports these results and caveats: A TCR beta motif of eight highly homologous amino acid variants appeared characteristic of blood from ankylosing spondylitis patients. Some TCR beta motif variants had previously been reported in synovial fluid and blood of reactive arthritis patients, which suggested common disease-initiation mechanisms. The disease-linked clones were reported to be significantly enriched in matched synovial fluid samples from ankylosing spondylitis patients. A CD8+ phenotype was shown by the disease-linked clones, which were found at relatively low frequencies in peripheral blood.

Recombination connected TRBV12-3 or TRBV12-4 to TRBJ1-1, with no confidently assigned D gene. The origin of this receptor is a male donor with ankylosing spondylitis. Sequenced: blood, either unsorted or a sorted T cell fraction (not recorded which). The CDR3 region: CASSLSKRDTEAFF. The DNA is TGTGCCAGCAGCCTATCTAAGAGGGACACTGAAGCTTTCTTT.